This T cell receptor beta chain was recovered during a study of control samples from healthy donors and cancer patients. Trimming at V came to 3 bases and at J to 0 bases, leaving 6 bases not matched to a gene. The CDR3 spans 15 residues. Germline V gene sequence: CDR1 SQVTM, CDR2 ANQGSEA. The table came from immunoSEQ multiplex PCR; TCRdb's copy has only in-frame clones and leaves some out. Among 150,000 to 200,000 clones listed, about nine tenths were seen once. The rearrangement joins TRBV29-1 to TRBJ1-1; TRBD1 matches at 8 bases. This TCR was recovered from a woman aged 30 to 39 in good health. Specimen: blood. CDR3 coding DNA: TGCAGCGTTGATGGGCCAGGGGGCGTGAACACTGAAGCTTTCTTT. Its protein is CSVDGPGGVNTEAFF.